The entry below describes one T cell receptor beta chain. Its cognate antigen is unknown. Each CDR3 protein is one row after TCRdb ran MiXCR on the RT-PCR reads. The table lists about 800,000 distinct CDR3 sequences, about 20% of them singletons. Germline V gene data show CDR1 as MDHEN and CDR2 as SYDVKM. The V and J ends lost 5 bases and 3 bases respectively, with 14 bases between them. The CDR3 is 15 residues long. These data originate in a study of response to subunit inactivated influenza vaccine. Study-level points and caveats: There was a suggestion from the authors that each seasonal influenza vaccination recruits few new T cells.

The chain couples TRBV28 to TRBJ2-1; no clear D. The TCR originated in a man aged 50 to 60 who received an inactivated influenza vaccine. Sequencing was performed on PBMCs from blood, taken roughly 5 days after vaccination. The CDR3 spells CASSPETGSYNEQFF. The CDR3 region has the DNA TGTGCCAGCAGTCCCGAGACTGGTAGCTACAATGAGCAGTTCTTC.